One and the same sample provided the 32 T cell receptor beta chains below, sequenced in a study of blood T cell repertoires in COVID-19. The assay was immunoSEQ multiplex PCR, and TCRdb's table has in-frame clones only and misses some. The sample gives about 28,000 clones, roughly 80% of which show up once; more than 15% is in the top ten. Specimen: peripheral blood. The receptors were sampled from an older woman with acute or convalescent COVID-19.

V is TRBV5-5 and J is TRBJ2-2; unclear D gene. V lost 1 base, J lost 0 bases, and 7 bases lay in between. There are 15 residues in the CDR3. Germline assignment: CDR1 SGHKS and CDR2 YYEKEE (reference sequence). The CDR3 DNA follows: TGTGCCAGCAGCTTGACGGTTACGAACACCGGGGAGCTGTTTTTT. Protein: CASSLTVTNTGELFF.

In its sample, this clone was seen once. The chain recombines TRBV2 with TRBJ2-2; D might be TRBD2 (6 bases). This CDR3 has 12 residues. Trimming shortened V by 6 bases and J by 13 bases, and 15 bases separated the two germline ends. Germline-derived CDR1 and CDR2 are SNHLY and FYNNEI. The CDR3 region has the DNA TGTGCCAGCAGGGAGGAACGGGGAGGGCTGTTTTTT. Protein product: CASREERGGLFF. Full variable domain (rest looked up from reference TRBV2 and TRBJ2-2): EPEVTQTPSHQVTQMGQEVILRCVPISNHLYFYWYRQILGQKVEFLVSFYNNEISEKSEIFDDQFSVERPDGSNFTLKIRSTKLEDSAMYFCASREERGGLFFGEGSRLTVL.

V gene TRBV5-4 combines with J gene TRBJ2-3; 7 positions match TRBD1. The CDR3 spans 16 residues. Trimming took 4 bases from V and 2 from J; bases not matched to a gene: 10. Per the germline V gene, CDR1 is SGHNT and CDR2 is YYREEE (reference sequence). This chain's CDR3 is CASSRWDSYFTDTQYF. The DNA of the CDR3 is TGTGCCAGCAGCCGGTGGGACAGTTACTTCACAGATACGCAGTATTTT.

The chain is built from TRBV28 and TRBJ2-7, with 12 bases matching TRBD2. CDR1 MDHEN and CDR2 SYDVKM come from the germline V gene. The J segment lost 3 bases and the V segment lost 8 bases, leaving 8 bases of the junction unmatched. CDR3 length equals 15 residues. CDR3 in amino acids: CASQPSGGAHYEQYF. For the CDR3, the DNA is TGTGCCAGCCAACCTAGCGGGGGGGCTCACTACGAGCAGTACTTC.

V usage is TRBV11-3 and J usage is TRBJ2-1; no definite D call. CDR3 length equals 14 residues. V was shortened by 0 bases and J by 5 bases, with 8 bases between the two germline ends. Germline values: CDR1 SGHNT, CDR2 YENEEA. CDR3 in DNA: TGTGCCAGCAGCTTAGATCTGACAAACAATGAGCAGTTCTTC. Amino acids: CASSLDLTNNEQFF.

The V call is TRBV7-9, the J call TRBJ1-1; D not resolved. This CDR3 is 14 amino acids long. Germline V gene sequence: CDR1 SEHNR, CDR2 FQNEAQ (reference sequence). V was clipped by 7 bases and J by 2 bases, with 14 bases between them. CDR3 sequence reads: CASNPPQDNTEAFF. CDR3 DNA sequence: TGTGCCAGCAACCCCCCCCAGGATAACACTGAAGCTTTCTTT.

The chain joins TRBV19 to TRBJ1-4; D is unresolved. Trimming left V 3 bases short and J 0 bases short, with 14 bases between. This CDR3 has 17 amino acids. Germline V lookup: CDR1 LNHDA, CDR2 SQIVND (reference sequence). CDR3 sequence reads: CASSIKVRGATNEKLFF. CDR3 DNA: TGTGCCAGTAGTATCAAAGTCAGAGGTGCAACTAATGAAAAACTGTTTTTT.

The chain combines TRBV5-1 with TRBJ1-1; tentative D call: TRBD1 (6 bases). V was cut by 2 bases and J by 1 base, with 12 bases left in between. This CDR3 is built from 15 residues. Germline V CDR1 and CDR2: SGHRS, YFSETQ. CDR3 residues: CASSLIQGRNTEAFF. The CDR3 nucleotides are TGCGCCAGCAGCTTAATTCAGGGGAGGAACACTGAAGCTTTCTTT.

J is TRBJ2-6 and V is TRBV19; TRBD1 aligns across 7 bases. Per the germline V gene, CDR1 is LNHDA and CDR2 is SQIVND (reference sequence). With 7 bases clipped from V and 3 bases from J, the junction kept 12 bases outside the gene matches. CDR3 length: 17 amino acids. The CDR3, as DNA: TGTGCCAGTACGGGGCAATTAGGGGGCGATGGGGCCAACGTCCTGACTTTC. It codes for CASTGQLGGDGANVLTF.

The V call is TRBV28, the J call TRBJ1-1; 7 positions agree with TRBD1. Losses at the gene ends were 6 bases for V and 1 base for J; bases not matched to a gene: 11. In germline, CDR1 is MDHEN, CDR2 SYDVKM. The CDR3 length is 16 residues. CDR3 protein: CASSRETGVPNTEAFF. Written as DNA, the CDR3 is TGTGCCAGCAGCCGCGAAACAGGGGTTCCGAACACTGAAGCTTTCTTT.

This rearrangement joins TRBV7-9 to TRBJ1-2; D might be TRBD1 (6 bases). From germline, CDR1 is SEHNR and CDR2 FQNEAQ (reference sequence). The CDR3 loop spans 16 amino acids. V gave up 2 bases and J gave up 4 bases, with 17 bases separating them. The CDR3, as DNA: TGTGCCAGCAGCTTAACAGGGATAGCAATTAGCTATGGCTACACCTTC. Amino acid sequence: CASSLTGIAISYGYTF.

This chain links TRBV3-1 (or the pseudogene TRBV3-2) with TRBJ2-5, with TRBD1 as a possible D gene (5 bases). Between the trimmed V and J ends, which lost 3 bases and 7 bases, there was a span of 15 bases. From germline, CDR1 is LGHDT and CDR2 YNNKEL (reference sequence). CDR3 length equals 14 residues. CDR3 DNA sequence: TGTGCCAGCAGCCACCCATTGGGGCCTGGGACCCAGTACTTC. Protein: CASSHPLGPGTQYF.

The chain links TRBV5-1 to TRBJ2-1; D might be TRBD1 (5 bases). Per the germline V gene, CDR1 is SGHRS and CDR2 is YFSETQ. V lost 4 bases to trimming and J lost 3 bases, with 26 bases between them. The CDR3 has 19 amino acids. The CDR3 here is CASSLGSLRAGPFYNEQFF. In DNA, the CDR3 is TGCGCCAGCAGCCTGGGTTCCCTCCGGGCAGGGCCATTCTACAATGAGCAGTTCTTC.

This chain uses TRBV18 with TRBJ1-5; 8 positions agree with TRBD1. Germline V CDR1 and CDR2: KGHSH, LQKENI. V was pared by 0 bases and J by 6 bases, with 4 bases of the junction left unmatched. CDR3 length equals 15 residues. The DNA for the CDR3 is TGTGCCAGCTCACCACCCGGACAGGGCAGTCAGCCCCAGCATTTT. It specifies CASSPPGQGSQPQHF.

DNA of the CDR3: TGTGCCAGCAGTGTGAAGCTGAACACCGGGGAGCTGTTTTTT. It specifies CASSVKLNTGELFF. The J gene is TRBJ2-2, the V gene TRBV2; D gene ambiguous. This CDR3 region has 14 residues. Germline V gene lookup returns CDR1 SNHLY and CDR2 FYNNEI. V gave up 4 bases and J gave up 1 base, with 7 bases separating them.

Details on this clone: This sample also contains other DNA sequences that code for the same CDR3. The chain has TRBV5-1 and TRBJ1-1, with 9 bases that match TRBD1. The CDR3 extends over 14 amino acids. CDR1 is SGHRS, CDR2 YFSETQ, per germline. V was clipped by 5 bases and J by 0 bases; unmatched bases: 2. In nucleotides, the CDR3 is TGCGCCAGCAGTACAGGGGGCATGAACACTGAAGCTTTCTTT. Amino acid sequence: CASSTGGMNTEAFF.

The genes are TRBV30 and TRBJ1-4; the match to TRBD1 covers 9 bases. J was trimmed by 11 bases and V by 4 bases; bases with no gene match: 14. The CDR3 length is 15 residues. Germline assignment: CDR1 GTSNPN and CDR2 SVGIG (reference sequence). The chain's CDR3 is CAWMGQGAPLKKLFF. As DNA, the CDR3 is TGTGCCTGGATGGGACAGGGTGCACCGTTAAAGAAACTGTTTTTT.

This sequence joins TRBV5-1 and TRBJ1-4, with a tentative D call TRBD1 (5 bases). The CDR3 has 14 residues. V lost 2 bases and J lost 8, with 13 bases in between. Germline CDR1 and CDR2: SGHRS and YFSETQ. CDR3 in amino acids: CASSFRVNGEKLFF. CDR3 sequence (DNA): TGCGCCAGCAGCTTCAGGGTGAATGGGGAAAAACTGTTTTTT.

The chain is built from TRBV5-4 and TRBJ1-2; the D gene is possibly TRBD1 (5 bases). The length of the CDR3 is 15 residues. Germline V lookup: CDR1 SGHNT, CDR2 YYREEE (reference sequence). Trimming removed 1 base from V and 4 bases from J, with 14 bases in between. CDR3: CASSLLQGTVYGYTF. Here the CDR3 DNA reads TGTGCCAGCAGCTTGCTGCAGGGTACGGTCTATGGCTACACCTTC.

This chain uses TRBV19 with TRBJ1-2; tentatively, D is TRBD1 (5 bases). V lost 5 bases, J lost 7 bases, and 17 bases lay in between. Germline loops: CDR1 LNHDA, CDR2 SQIVND (reference sequence). CDR3 length: 14 residues. As DNA, the CDR3 is TGTGCCAGTAGTGCCGGGACTGTCTCGGGTGGCTACACCTTC. Its translation: CASSAGTVSGGYTF.

This clone was found once. V usage is TRBV7-2 and J usage is TRBJ2-5; perhaps TRBD2 as D (6 bases). Trimming left V 1 base short and J 5 bases short, with 20 bases between. The CDR3 spans 17 residues. Germline V gives CDR1 SGHTA, CDR2 FQGNSA. The CDR3: CASSLVVGSSEGETQYF. CDR3 sequence (DNA): TGTGCCAGCAGCTTAGTGGTTGGCAGTTCGGAGGGGGAGACCCAGTACTTC.

The V and J genes are TRBV6-6 and TRBJ2-1; 9 nucleotides align to TRBD1. CDR3 size: 15 residues. Per germline, CDR1 MNHNY and CDR2 SVGAGI (reference sequence). The J segment lost 6 bases and the V segment lost 5 bases, leaving 8 bases of the junction unmatched. The CDR3: CASSAGTGLRNEQFF. The CDR3 coding sequence is TGTGCCAGCAGTGCCGGGACAGGGCTTCGCAATGAGCAGTTCTTC.

This clone was recorded at least ten times. The genes are TRBV5-8 and TRBJ1-2, with 8 bases lining up with TRBD1. The CDR3 totals 13 residues. J gave up 5 bases and V 3 bases, and 3 bases lay outside the gene matches. Germline-derived CDR1 and CDR2 are SGHTS and YDEGEE. This chain's CDR3 is CASSSGQGYGYTF. The CDR3 DNA is TGTGCCAGCAGCTCCGGACAGGGTTATGGCTACACCTTC.

The V call is TRBV10-2, the J call TRBJ2-3; a weak D match, TRBD1 (6 bases). This CDR3 comprises 15 residues. V was cut by 3 bases and J by 0 bases, with 10 bases left in between. The germline gives CDR1 WSHSY, CDR2 SAAADI. As DNA, the CDR3 is TGCGCCAGCAGTGATCTGAGGGGGAGCACAGATACGCAGTATTTT. This translates into CASSDLRGSTDTQYF.

About this clone itself: Other DNA sequences from this sample encode an identical CDR3 as well. The chain employs TRBV9 and TRBJ2-1, with D hard to call. The CDR3 extends over 13 amino acids. The germline V gene has CDR1 SGDLS and CDR2 YYNGEE. The V and J ends lost 7 bases and 9 bases respectively, with 17 bases between them. The CDR3 region has the DNA TGTGCCAGCGGTGTAGGGTGGCGGAGTGAGCAGTTCTTC. This encodes CASGVGWRSEQFF.

This chain links TRBV2 with TRBJ2-2, with D perhaps matching TRBD1 (7 bases). V lost 3 bases, J lost 5 bases, and 13 bases lay in between. The CDR3 sequence is 15 residues long. CDR1 and CDR2 from the germline V gene are SNHLY and FYNNEI. The CDR3 sequence is CASSEEGARTGELFF. The CDR3 DNA sequence: TGTGCCAGCAGTGAGGAGGGGGCGAGAACCGGGGAGCTGTTTTTT.

The chain is built from TRBV4-2 and TRBJ2-2; the match to TRBD2 covers 9 bases. Germline assignment: CDR1 LGHNA and CDR2 YNFKEQ. J lost 6 bases, V lost 4 bases, and 6 bases had no gene match. The CDR3 is made up of 15 amino acids. This CDR3 reads CASSPAGGSSGELFF. CDR3 coding DNA: TGTGCCAGCAGCCCAGCGGGGGGAAGTTCCGGGGAGCTGTTTTTT.

A few counts support this clone. The CDR3 is CASTPPGTGGNEQYF. CDR3 DNA: TGTGCCAGCACCCCTCCCGGGACAGGGGGCAACGAGCAGTACTTC. The chain recombines TRBV6-5 with TRBJ2-7; TRBD1 agrees at 12 bases. The CDR3 has 15 amino acids. J lost 5 bases, V lost 7 bases, and 9 bases had no gene match. CDR1 is MNHEY, CDR2 SVGAGI, per germline.

This rearrangement joins TRBV30 to TRBJ2-7; TRBD2 agrees at 10 bases. Unmatched junction bases numbered 1, after V lost 5 bases and J lost 3 bases. The CDR3 extends over 12 amino acids. In germline, CDR1 is GTSNPN, CDR2 SVGIG (reference sequence). CDR3: CAWGTSVYEQYF. The CDR3 DNA reads TGTGCCTGGGGGACTAGCGTCTACGAGCAGTACTTC.

The gene calls are TRBV14 and TRBJ1-5; possibly TRBD1 for D (5 bases). Germline V lookup: CDR1 SGHDN, CDR2 FVKESK. This CDR3 region has 13 residues. V lost 3 bases to trimming and J lost 7 bases, with 10 bases between them. The CDR3 nucleotides are TGTGCCAGCAGCCAGGGACTCGGACAGCCCCAGCATTTT. It encodes CASSQGLGQPQHF.

This chain links TRBV9 with TRBJ1-1; D is ambiguous. Deletions cut 4 bases from V and 0 bases from J, with 7 bases between. This CDR3 is 13 amino acids long. Per the germline V gene, CDR1 is SGDLS and CDR2 is YYNGEE. CDR3 in DNA: TGTGCCAGCAGCACCGGTATGAACACTGAAGCTTTCTTT. Translation: CASSTGMNTEAFF.

The genes are TRBV29-1 and TRBJ2-3; D is unresolved. Trimming took off 3 bases at V and 10 bases at J, with 14 bases between the two ends. There are 12 residues in the CDR3. Germline CDR1 and CDR2: SQVTM and ANQGSEA. CDR3: CSVDLRHTSQYF. In nucleotides, the CDR3 is TGCAGCGTTGATTTACGACATACCTCGCAGTATTTT.